These T cell receptor beta chains were read from a single sample in a study of CD8+CD57+ T cells in acquired aplastic anemia. TCRdb recomputed calls from the reads with MiXCR, one row per CDR3 protein. The sample records some 170,000 distinct CDR3 sequences, 35% to 55% being singletons. The sample was sorted CD4+, CD8+, or CD8+CD57+ T cells (not recorded which) from PBMCs. These receptors were obtained from a human donor in good health. The CDR3 runs from the conserved cysteine through the conserved F or W. Fields, in order: clone size, D gene, CDR3 length, J gene, V gene, CDR3 DNA, CDR3 protein. The D gene is left open where the match is weak. Not all rows give a size; the values are once, few, many and, for expanded clones, a class.

many TRBD1 13 TRBJ2-7 TRBV28 TGTGCCAGCAGTGACAGGGCAATTTACGAGCAGTACTTC CASSDRAIYEQYF
many . 14 TRBJ1-2 TRBV25-1 TGTGCCAGCAGTGAAGAAGGCAGGGCCTATGGCTACACCTTC CASSEEGRAYGYTF
. . 14 TRBJ2-3 TRBV19 TGTGCCAGTAGTATTGGCGGCACTACAGATACGCAGTATTTT CASSIGGTTDTQYF
many TRBD2 16 TRBJ2-1 TRBV10-3 TGTGCCATCAGTGCTACGAGAGGTGTTGGACTAGCGGAGCAGTTCTTC CAISATRGVGLAEQFF
many TRBD2 16 TRBJ2-3 TRBV12-3/TRBV12-4 TGTGCCAGCAGTTTCGGGACTAGCGGGGGGGGAGATACGCAGTATTTT CASSFGTSGGGDTQYF
. . 13 TRBJ1-2 TRBV6-1 TGTGCCAGCAGGGGGGCGGCGGGCGATGGCTACACCTTC CASRGAAGDGYTF
many TRBD2 14 TRBJ2-3 TRBV7-6 TGTGCCAGCACCTCGGGACTAGCGACAGATACGCAGTATTTT CASTSGLATDTQYF
. . 14 TRBJ2-7 TRBV7-2 TGTGCCAGCAGCTTAGCGGTCGCGGGGACCGAGCAGTACTTC CASSLAVAGTEQYF
many TRBD1 15 TRBJ1-5 TRBV7-2 TGTGCCAGCAGCTGGGGACAGGGGGGCAATCAGCCCCAGCATTTT CASSWGQGGNQPQHF
. TRBD2 17 TRBJ2-2 TRBV6-1 TGTGCCAGCAGCCCCTCACTAGCGGGGGGGTCCACCGGGGAGCTGTTTTTT CASSPSLAGGSTGELFF
many . 15 TRBJ1-5 TRBV9 TGTGCCAGCAGCGAAGGGACTACTAGCGGTCAGCCCCAGCATTTT CASSEGTTSGQPQHF
. . 13 TRBJ2-1 TRBV2 TGTGCCAGCAGTCCCTGGACAGACAATGAGCAGTTCTTC CASSPWTDNEQFF
. . 13 TRBJ1-1 TRBV5-1 TGCGCCAGAAGCTTGTCAGGGAACACTGAAGCTTTCTTT CARSLSGNTEAFF
once TRBD2 16 TRBJ2-6 TRBV20-1 TGCAGTGCTAGCGCCAGCGGGAGCTCTGGGGCCAACGTCCTGACTTTC CSASASGSSGANVLTF
. . 15 TRBJ2-1 TRBV20-1 TGCAGTGCTAGAGACCCCTCGCGGTCAGGGGATGAGCAGTTCTTC CSARDPSRSGDEQFF
many . 15 TRBJ2-2 TRBV12-3/TRBV12-4 TGTGCCAGCAGTTCCATGGGTTCGAACACCGGGGAGCTGTTTTTT CASSSMGSNTGELFF
few . 15 TRBJ1-3 TRBV3-1 TGTGCCAGCAGCCAAGAATGGACAGCAAAGAACACCATATATTTT CASSQEWTAKNTIYF
many . 15 TRBJ2-2 TRBV5-1 TGCGCCAGCAGCGGCGGACTTACGAACACCGGGGAGCTGTTTTTT CASSGGLTNTGELFF
once . 13 TRBJ1-6 TRBV7-3 TGTGCCAGCAGCCTCGAACAGGCCGCACCCCTCCACTTT CASSLEQAAPLHF
. . 13 TRBJ1-1 TRBV20-1 TGCAGTGCTAGACGACGACAGCCCTCAGAAGCTTTCTTT CSARRRQPSEAFF
. TRBD1 14 TRBJ1-6 TRBV10-3 TGTGCCATCAGTGAAGAGGGGACAGGGGCACCCCTCCACTTT CAISEEGTGAPLHF
many TRBD2 16 TRBJ2-7 TRBV19 TGTGCCAGTAGTTTTTACCCCGGGACTAGTAGTTCCGAGCAGTACTTC CASSFYPGTSSSEQYF
. . 15 TRBJ1-1 TRBV18 TGTGCCAGCTCACCACCGGGCAGGGGGAACACTGAAGCTTTCTTT CASSPPGRGNTEAFF
. . 14 TRBJ2-7 TRBV7-6 TGTGCCAGCAGCTTATCCGGGGTAGCGTCCGAGCAGTACTTC CASSLSGVASEQYF
few . 13 TRBJ2-4 TRBV7-2 TGTGCCAGCAGTTACTCAGGAGAAAACATTCAGTACTTC CASSYSGENIQYF
many . 17 TRBJ2-1 TRBV24-1 TGTGCCACCAGTGATTCAGGCCGAGACAGGGGAGGGAATGAGCAGTTCTTC CATSDSGRDRGGNEQFF
. . 12 TRBJ2-2 TRBV10-2 TGCGCCAGCAGGCTGATACAGACGGAGCTGTTTTTT CASRLIQTELFF
few TRBD1 17 TRBJ1-3 TRBV4-2 TGTGCCAGCAGCCAAGATACGGAGCCCGGACAGGGGGACACCATATATTTT CASSQDTEPGQGDTIYF
few . 17 TRBJ2-3 TRBV11-2 TGTGCCAGCAGCTTAGATTTGGGGGTGGGTAGCACAGATACGCAGTATTTT CASSLDLGVGSTDTQYF
many . 15 TRBJ2-2 TRBV5-1 TGCGCCAGCAGCTTGGTTTCCTTCTCCACCGGGGAGCTGTTTTTT CASSLVSFSTGELFF
many TRBD1 16 TRBJ1-6 TRBV7-2 TGTGCCAGCAGCACGACAGGGGGCCTGGCGACTTCACCCCTCCACTTT CASSTTGGLATSPLHF
few TRBD1 13 TRBJ2-7 TRBV25-1 TGTGCCAGCCTAGGGGGCAGTCGGGACGAGCAGTACTTC CASLGGSRDEQYF
. . 15 TRBJ2-2 TRBV19 TGTGCCAGTAGTATTCACGGCGGCGACACCGGGGAGCTGTTTTTT CASSIHGGDTGELFF
. TRBD1 14 TRBJ2-3 TRBV2 TGTGCCAGCTTCAGGGACAGGGGCCTGGATACGCAGTATTTT CASFRDRGLDTQYF
. TRBD1 13 TRBJ2-7 TRBV24-1 TGTGCCACCCAAACAGGGGGCTCCTACGAGCAGTACTTC CATQTGGSYEQYF
. . 14 TRBJ1-6 TRBV2 TGTGCCAGCAGTGAAGGGGGAGAGAATTCACCCCTCCACTTT CASSEGGENSPLHF
few TRBD1 16 TRBJ1-2 TRBV4-3 TGCGCCAGCAGCCAGATAACCGGGACAGGGGGCTATGGCTACACCTTC CASSQITGTGGYGYTF
many . 13 TRBJ2-5 TRBV12-5 TGTGCTAGTGGTCAGACAGGACAAGAGACCCAGTACTTC CASGQTGQETQYF
many . 15 TRBJ2-2 TRBV25-1 TGTGCCAGCAGTGAGGTAATGGGTCGCACCGGGGAGCTGTTTTTT CASSEVMGRTGELFF
. . 14 TRBJ1-2 TRBV30 TGTGCCTGGTCCACAGGGAACCCGCAGACGGGCTACACCTTC CAWSTGNPQTGYTF
. . 15 TRBJ1-3 TRBV7-8 TGTGCCAGCAGCACCGGACCGCACTCTGGAAACACCATATATTTT CASSTGPHSGNTIYF
. TRBD1 15 TRBJ1-4 TRBV7-2 TGTGCCAGCAGCCCACAGGGGTACACTAATGAAAAACTGTTTTTT CASSPQGYTNEKLFF
. . 14 TRBJ2-1 TRBV24-1 TGTGCCACCAGTTCTGCAGGAGTGAGGAATGAGCAGTTCTTC CATSSAGVRNEQFF